The 7 T cell receptor beta chains listed next were all sequenced from one sample in a study of cytomegalovirus exposure and HLA in healthy donors. Here immunoSEQ multiplex PCR was the method, and the copy in TCRdb shows in-frame clones only, minus some. The table includes about 110,000 clones, approximately 86% detected once. The sample taken for sequencing was PBMCs. These receptors originate from a woman younger than 30 in good health and CMV-seronegative.

This chain joins TRBV6-5 and TRBJ1-1, with D maybe TRBD1 (5 bases). Trimming pared 11 bases from V and 1 base from J, leaving 14 bases between. This CDR3 has 13 amino acids. Per the germline V gene, CDR1 is MNHEY and CDR2 is SVGAGI. CDR3 in amino acids: CACGATENTEAFF. The CDR3 DNA follows: TGTGCCTGCGGCGCGACAGAGAACACTGAAGCTTTCTTT.

In its sample, this clone was seen a few times. The chain has TRBV4-1 and TRBJ2-2; 9 bases match TRBD1. Germline CDR1 and CDR2: MGHRA and YSYEKL. This CDR3 has 17 residues. V shed 1 base and J 5 bases; nucleotides not matched to a gene: 8. The CDR3 DNA reads as TGCGCCAGCAGCCAAGGGGGGGGACAGGGTTTAACCGGGGAGCTGTTTTTT. Translation gives CASSQGGGQGLTGELFF.

This clone has only a few counts. This chain links TRBV19 with TRBJ2-2; D gene unclear. In germline, CDR1 is LNHDA, CDR2 SQIVND (reference sequence). This CDR3 contains 15 residues. V shed 1 base and J shed 1 base, with 7 bases lying between them. The CDR3 nucleotides read TGTGCCAGTAGTATAGTGAACAGGAACACCGGGGAGCTGTTTTTT. Amino acids: CASSIVNRNTGELFF.

The rearrangement links TRBV9 to TRBJ2-5; tentatively, D is TRBD1 (5 bases). V was pared by 1 base and J by 0 bases, with 10 bases between. The germline V gene encodes CDR1 SGDLS and CDR2 YYNGEE. The CDR3 extends over 15 amino acids. CDR3 in DNA: TGTGCCAGCAGCGTACAGGGCATGTACCAAGAGACCCAGTACTTC. Protein product: CASSVQGMYQETQYF.

The rearrangement uses TRBV4-2 and TRBJ2-5; D is undetermined. In germline, CDR1 is LGHNA, CDR2 YNFKEQ. V was cut by 1 base and J by 5 bases, with 11 bases left in between. The CDR3 is 14 amino acids. The CDR3 region is CASSQGGLFETQYF. In DNA form, the CDR3 reads TGTGCCAGCAGCCAAGGAGGCCTGTTTGAGACCCAGTACTTC.

The gene calls are TRBV27 and TRBJ1-5; D is perhaps TRBD1 (6 bases). Trimming stripped 3 bases from V and 7 bases from J, with 13 bases between. This CDR3 region has 14 residues. Looked up from germline, CDR1 is MNHEY and CDR2 is SMNVEV (reference sequence). CDR3 sequence (DNA): TGTGCCAGCAGTTTCCACAACAGGGACCAGCCCCAGCATTTT. Translated: CASSFHNRDQPQHF.

V is TRBV28 and J is TRBJ2-7; 9 nucleotides align to TRBD2. CDR3 length: 14 amino acids. Trimming removed 2 bases from V and 7 bases from J; junction bases left unmatched: 6. CDR1 and CDR2 (germline): MDHEN, SYDVKM. CDR3 sequence reads: CASSLSASGEEQYF. CDR3 bases: TGTGCCAGCAGTTTAAGCGCTAGCGGGGAGGAGCAGTACTTC.